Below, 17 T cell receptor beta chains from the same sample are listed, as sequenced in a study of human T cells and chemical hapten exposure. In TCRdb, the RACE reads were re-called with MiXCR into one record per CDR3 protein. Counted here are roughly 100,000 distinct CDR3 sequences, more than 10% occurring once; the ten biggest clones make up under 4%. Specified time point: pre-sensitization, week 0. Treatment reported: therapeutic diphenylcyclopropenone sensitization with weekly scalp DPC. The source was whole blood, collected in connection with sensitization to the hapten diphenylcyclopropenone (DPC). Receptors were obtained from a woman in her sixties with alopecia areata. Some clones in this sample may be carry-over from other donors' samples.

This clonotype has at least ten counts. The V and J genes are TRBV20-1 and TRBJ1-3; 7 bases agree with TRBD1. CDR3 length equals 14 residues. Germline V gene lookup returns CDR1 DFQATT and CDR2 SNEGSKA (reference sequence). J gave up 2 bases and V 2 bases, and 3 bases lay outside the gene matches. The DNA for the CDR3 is TGCAGTGCTAGACCGGGGACAGCTGGAAACACCATATATTTT. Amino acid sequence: CSARPGTAGNTIYF.

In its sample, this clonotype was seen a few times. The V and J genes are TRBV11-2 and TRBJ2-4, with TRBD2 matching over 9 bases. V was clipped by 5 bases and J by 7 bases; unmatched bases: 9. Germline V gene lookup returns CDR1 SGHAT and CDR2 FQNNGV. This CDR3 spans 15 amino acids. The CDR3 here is CASSPAGGVGNIQYF. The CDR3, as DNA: TGTGCCAGCAGCCCCGCGGGGGGGGTCGGGAACATTCAGTACTTC.

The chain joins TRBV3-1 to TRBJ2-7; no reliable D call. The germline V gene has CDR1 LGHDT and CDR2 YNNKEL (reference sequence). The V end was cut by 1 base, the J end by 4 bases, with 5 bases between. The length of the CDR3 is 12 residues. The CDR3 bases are TGTGCCAGCAGCCAAGGGGATTACGAGCAGTACTTC. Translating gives CASSQGDYEQYF.

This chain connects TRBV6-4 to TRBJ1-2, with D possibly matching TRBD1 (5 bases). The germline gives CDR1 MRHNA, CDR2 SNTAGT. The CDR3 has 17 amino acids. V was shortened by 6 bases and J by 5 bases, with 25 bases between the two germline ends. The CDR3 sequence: CASSQSPQTGGTYGYTF. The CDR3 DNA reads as TGTGCCAGCAGCCAATCCCCGCAGACGGGGGGAACGTATGGCTACACCTTC.

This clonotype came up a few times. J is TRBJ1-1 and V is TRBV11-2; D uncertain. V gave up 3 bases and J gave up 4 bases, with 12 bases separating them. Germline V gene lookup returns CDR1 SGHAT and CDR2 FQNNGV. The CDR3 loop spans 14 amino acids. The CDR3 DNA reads TGTGCCAGCAGCTTGCATCTGGGAAGCACTGAAGCTTTCTTT. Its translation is CASSLHLGSTEAFF.

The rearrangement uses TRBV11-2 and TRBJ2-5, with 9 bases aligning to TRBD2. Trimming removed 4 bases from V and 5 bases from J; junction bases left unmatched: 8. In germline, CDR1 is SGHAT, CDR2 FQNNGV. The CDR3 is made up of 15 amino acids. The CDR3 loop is CASSSWTSEGETQYF. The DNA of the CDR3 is TGTGCCAGCAGCTCCTGGACTAGCGAGGGGGAGACCCAGTACTTC.

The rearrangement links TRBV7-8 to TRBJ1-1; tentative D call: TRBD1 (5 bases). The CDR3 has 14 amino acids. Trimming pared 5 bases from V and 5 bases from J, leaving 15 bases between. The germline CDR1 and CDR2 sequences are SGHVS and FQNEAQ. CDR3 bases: TGTGCCAGCAGCAGAGACGCAGGGCGTACTGAAGCTTTCTTT. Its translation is CASSRDAGRTEAFF.

The CDR3 spells CSVSRMYGTDTQYF. The CDR3 DNA is TGCAGTGTCAGCAGGATGTACGGCACAGATACGCAGTATTTT. The chain carries TRBV20-1 and TRBJ2-3; D is uncertain. Germline values: CDR1 DFQATT, CDR2 SNEGSKA (reference sequence). V was pared by 7 bases and J by 1 base, with 15 bases between. This CDR3 is built from 14 residues.

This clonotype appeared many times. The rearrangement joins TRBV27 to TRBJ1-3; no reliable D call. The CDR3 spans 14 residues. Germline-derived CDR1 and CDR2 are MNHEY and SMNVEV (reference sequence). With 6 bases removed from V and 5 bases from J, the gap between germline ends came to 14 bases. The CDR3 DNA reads TGTGCCAGCAGCCCCCTCCGGTCGCGAAACACCATATATTTT. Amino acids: CASSPLRSRNTIYF.

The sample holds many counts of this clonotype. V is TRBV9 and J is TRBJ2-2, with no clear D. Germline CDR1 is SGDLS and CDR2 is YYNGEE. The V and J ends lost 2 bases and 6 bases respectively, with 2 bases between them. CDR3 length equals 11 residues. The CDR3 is CASSVSGELFF. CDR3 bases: TGTGCCAGCAGCGTGTCCGGGGAGCTGTTTTTT.

CDR3 loop: CASNRGAGELFF. For the CDR3, the DNA is TGTGCCAGCAACAGGGGCGCCGGGGAGCTGTTTTTT. The chain has TRBV25-1 and TRBJ2-2; 7 bases match TRBD1. Trimming at V came to 7 bases and at J to 6 bases, leaving 2 bases not matched to a gene. This CDR3 has 12 amino acids. The germline gives CDR1 MGHDK, CDR2 SYGVNS.

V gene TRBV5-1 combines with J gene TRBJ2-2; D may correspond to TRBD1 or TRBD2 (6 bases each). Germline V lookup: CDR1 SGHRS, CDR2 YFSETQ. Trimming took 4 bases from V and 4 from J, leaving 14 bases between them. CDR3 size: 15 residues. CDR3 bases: TGCGCCAGCAGCACGTCGGGGGCTACCACCGGGGAGCTGTTTTTT. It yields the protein CASSTSGATTGELFF.

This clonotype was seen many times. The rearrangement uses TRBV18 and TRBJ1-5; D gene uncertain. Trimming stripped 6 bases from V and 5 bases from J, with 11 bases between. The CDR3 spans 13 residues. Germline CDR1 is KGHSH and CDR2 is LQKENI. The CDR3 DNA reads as TGTGCCAGCTCTCCTCAGCGAGATCAGCCCCAGCATTTT. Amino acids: CASSPQRDQPQHF. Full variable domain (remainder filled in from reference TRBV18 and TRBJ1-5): NAGVMQNPRHLVRRRGQEARLRCSPMKGHSHVYWYRQLPEEGLKFMVYLQKENIIDESGMPKERFSAEFPKEGPSILRIQQVVRGDSAAYFCASSPQRDQPQHFGDGTRLSIL.

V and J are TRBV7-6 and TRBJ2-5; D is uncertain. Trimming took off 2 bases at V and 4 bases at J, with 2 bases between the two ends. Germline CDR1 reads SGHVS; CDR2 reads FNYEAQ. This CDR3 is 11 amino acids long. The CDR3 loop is CASSLLETQYF. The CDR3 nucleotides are TGTGCCAGCAGCTTACTAGAGACCCAGTACTTC.

Written as DNA, the CDR3 is TGTGCCAGCAGTTACTCTGCCAGGGGGCAGGGCTATGGCTACACCTTC. This sequence encodes CASSYSARGQGYGYTF. This chain joins TRBV6-6 and TRBJ1-2; 8 bases align to TRBD1. The CDR3 loop spans 16 amino acids. The germline V gene has CDR1 MNHNY and CDR2 SVGAGI (reference sequence). V lost 0 bases and J lost 4; bases outside the gene matches: 7.

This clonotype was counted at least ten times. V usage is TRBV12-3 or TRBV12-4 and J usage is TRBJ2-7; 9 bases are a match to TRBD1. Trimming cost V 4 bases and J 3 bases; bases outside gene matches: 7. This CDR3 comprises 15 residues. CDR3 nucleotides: TGTGCCAGCAGTTCCACAGGGGGCGATTTCTACGAGCAGTACTTC. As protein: CASSSTGGDFYEQYF.

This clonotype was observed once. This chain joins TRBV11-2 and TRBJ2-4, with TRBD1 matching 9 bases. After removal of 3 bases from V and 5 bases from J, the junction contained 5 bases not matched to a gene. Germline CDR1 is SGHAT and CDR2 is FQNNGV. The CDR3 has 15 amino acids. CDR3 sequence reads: CASSFHRGPENIQYF. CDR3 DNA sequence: TGTGCCAGCAGCTTTCACAGGGGGCCAGAAAACATTCAGTACTTC.